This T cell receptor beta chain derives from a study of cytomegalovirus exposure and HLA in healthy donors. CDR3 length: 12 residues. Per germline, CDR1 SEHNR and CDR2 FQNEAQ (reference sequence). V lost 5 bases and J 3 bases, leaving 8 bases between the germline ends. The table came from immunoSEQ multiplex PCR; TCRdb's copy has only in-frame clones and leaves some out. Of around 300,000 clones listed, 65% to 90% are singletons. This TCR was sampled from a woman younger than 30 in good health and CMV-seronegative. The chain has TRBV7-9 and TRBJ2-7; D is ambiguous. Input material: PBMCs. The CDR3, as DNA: TGTGCCAGCAGCGACATAGACTACGAGCAGTACTTC. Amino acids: CASSDIDYEQYF.